The next 16 T cell receptor beta chains were all read from a single sample in a study of blood T cell repertoires in COVID-19. The repertoire was sequenced with immunoSEQ multiplex PCR; TCRdb's copy has only in-frame clones and lacks some. This sample has around 70,000 clones, with approximately 81% found just once. Sequencing was done on a sample of peripheral blood. The receptors shown here come from an elderly woman with active or convalescent COVID-19.

This chain connects TRBV3-1 (or the pseudogene TRBV3-2) to TRBJ1-3; 11 bases agree with TRBD1. This CDR3 is 17 amino acids long. Trimming took 8 bases from V and 3 from J; bases not matched to a gene: 12. Germline assignment: CDR1 LGHDT and CDR2 YNNKEL (reference sequence). CDR3 sequence reads: CASSEGQGASGGNTIYF. The CDR3 DNA is TGTGCCAGCTCTGAAGGACAGGGGGCGAGTGGTGGAAACACCATATATTTT.

J is TRBJ2-6 and V is TRBV24-1; the match to TRBD1 covers 7 bases. With 4 bases clipped from V and 1 base from J, the junction kept 6 bases outside the gene matches. This CDR3 spans 17 amino acids. CDR1 and CDR2 from the germline V gene are KGHDR and SFDVKD. This chain's CDR3 is CATSDSLRGSGANVLTF. The CDR3 DNA reads as TGTGCCACCAGTGACTCCCTCAGGGGGTCTGGGGCCAACGTCCTGACTTTC.

V and J are TRBV15 and TRBJ2-7, with 9 bases lining up with TRBD2. The germline V gene encodes CDR1 LNHNV and CDR2 YYDKDF (reference sequence). The CDR3 is made up of 14 amino acids. J gave up 0 bases and V 8 bases, and 5 bases lay outside the gene matches. In DNA, the CDR3 is TGTGCCACCCTTAGCGGGGGAGGCTCCTACGAGCAGTACTTC. Encoded protein: CATLSGGGSYEQYF.

The chain couples TRBV4-1 to TRBJ2-3, with D tentatively TRBD2 (5 bases). Trimming left V 6 bases short and J 1 base short, with 11 bases between. This CDR3 has 14 residues. From germline, CDR1 is MGHRA and CDR2 YSYEKL. CDR3 sequence (DNA): TGCGCCAGCAGTGCCGGACTTCGCACAGATACGCAGTATTTT. It specifies CASSAGLRTDTQYF.

V gene TRBV21-1 combines with J gene TRBJ2-1; TRBD1 is the table's D call, not checked against the DNA. TRBV21-1 has pseudogene status. The CDR3 has 14 amino acids. In DNA, the CDR3 is TGTGCCAGCAGCAAGAGGACAGGCTACAATGAGCAGTTCTTC. It is translated as CASSKRTGYNEQFF.

V is TRBV30 and J is TRBJ1-1; 12 nucleotides align to TRBD1. Germline CDR1 and CDR2: GTSNPN and SVGIG (reference sequence). The trim removed 4 bases at V and 8 bases at J, leaving 11 bases unmatched. The CDR3 has 15 residues. The CDR3 region is CAWTNQGQGASEAFF. The DNA of the CDR3 is TGTGCCTGGACTAACCAGGGACAGGGGGCATCCGAAGCTTTCTTT.

The chain couples TRBV6-5 to TRBJ2-7, with D perhaps TRBD1 (5 bases). CDR1 is MNHEY and CDR2 is SVGAGI in the germline V gene. Trimming removed 2 bases from V and 12 bases from J, with 17 bases in between. This CDR3 spans 13 amino acids. CDR3 in amino acids: CASSYGDTGSRYF. CDR3 DNA sequence: TGTGCCAGCAGTTACGGCGATACAGGTAGTAGGTACTTC.

This chain connects TRBV18 to TRBJ1-6; 8 bases are a match to TRBD1. V lost 4 bases, J lost 6 bases, and 8 bases stayed unmatched. The CDR3 runs to 16 residues. Germline-derived CDR1 and CDR2 are KGHSH and LQKENI. Here the CDR3 reads CASSRTETGVNSPLHF. The CDR3 DNA is TGTGCCAGCTCACGAACCGAGACAGGGGTTAATTCACCCCTCCACTTT.

This chain connects TRBV29-1 to TRBJ1-1; D is ambiguous. V gave up 1 base and J gave up 4 bases, with 10 bases separating them. The CDR3 sequence is 13 residues long. Germline values: CDR1 SQVTM, CDR2 ANQGSEA. CDR3 amino acids: CSVEVRDLTEAFF. The CDR3 nucleotides read TGCAGCGTTGAAGTCCGGGATCTCACTGAAGCTTTCTTT. The whole variable domain, remainder taken from reference TRBV29-1 and TRBJ1-1, is SAVISQKPSRDICQRGTSLTIQCQVDSQVTMMFWYRQQPGQSLTLIATANQGSEATYESGFVIDKFPISRPNLTFSTLTVSNMSPEDSSIYLCSVEVRDLTEAFFGQGTRLTVV.

The chain employs TRBV4-1 and TRBJ2-1; 7 nucleotides line up with TRBD1. The length of the CDR3 is 16 residues. V trimming: 6 bases; J trimming: 2 bases; junction bases outside the gene matches: 10. CDR1 is MGHRA and CDR2 is YSYEKL in the germline V gene. CDR3 sequence: CASRPIGTETYNEQFF. DNA for the CDR3: TGCGCCAGCAGACCAATAGGGACAGAGACCTACAATGAGCAGTTCTTC.

This clone was found a few times. The gene calls are TRBV3-1 (or the pseudogene TRBV3-2) and TRBJ2-1; a weak D match, TRBD2 (6 bases). Germline values: CDR1 LGHDT, CDR2 YNNKEL (reference sequence). The V end lost 5 bases, the J end lost 6 bases, and 17 bases lay between the germline ends. CDR3 length: 15 residues. DNA of the CDR3: TGTGCCAGCAGCGACGCGGGGAAGGGTTTCAATGAGCAGTTCTTC. Amino acid sequence: CASSDAGKGFNEQFF.

The chain recombines TRBV12-3 or TRBV12-4 with TRBJ1-2, with 7 bases aligning to TRBD1. Losses at the gene ends were 6 bases for V and 4 bases for J; bases not matched to a gene: 5. The CDR3 contains 13 residues. The CDR3 reads CASRGTAAYGYTF. In DNA, the CDR3 is TGTGCCAGCAGGGGGACAGCCGCCTATGGCTACACCTTC.

This clone has only a few counts. The chain links TRBV6-2 or TRBV6-3 to TRBJ2-3; TRBD1 matches at 9 bases. Germline V lookup: CDR1 MNHEY, CDR2 SVGEGT. The CDR3 sequence is 16 residues long. The V and J ends lost 5 bases and 4 bases, in that order; junction bases with no gene match: 10. CDR3 sequence (DNA): TGTGCCAGCAGTCCCCGGACAGGGGTTCGATCAGATACGCAGTATTTT. Its protein is CASSPRTGVRSDTQYF.

The chain carries TRBV5-1 and TRBJ2-7, with 8 bases identical to TRBD1. V dropped 4 bases and J dropped 0; count of bases not matched to a gene: 3. Germline V gene sequence: CDR1 SGHRS, CDR2 YFSETQ. The CDR3 is made up of 14 amino acids. CDR3 region: CASSRGTGSYEQYF. CDR3 in DNA: TGCGCCAGCAGCAGGGGGACAGGCTCCTACGAGCAGTACTTC. Variable domain in full (rest from reference TRBV5-1 and TRBJ2-7): KAGVTQTPRYLIKTRGQQVTLSCSPISGHRSVSWYQQTPGQGLQFLFEYFSETQRNKGNFPGRFSGRQFSNSRSEMNVSTLELGDSALYLCASSRGTGSYEQYFGPGTRLTVT.

The chain has TRBV27 and TRBJ2-2; 11 nucleotides align to TRBD1. The CDR3 is 16 residues long. Losses at the gene ends were 6 bases for V and 5 bases for J; bases not matched to a gene: 8. CDR1 and CDR2 from the germline V gene are MNHEY and SMNVEV (reference sequence). Here the CDR3 reads CASRAGTGGWTGELFF. The CDR3 bases are TGTGCCAGCAGGGCGGGGACAGGGGGGTGGACCGGGGAGCTGTTTTTT.

V is TRBV7-9 and J is TRBJ1-2, with D possibly matching TRBD1 (5 bases). V was trimmed by 3 bases and J by 4 bases, leaving 9 bases between them. The CDR3 consists of 13 residues. The germline V gene has CDR1 SEHNR and CDR2 FQNEAQ (reference sequence). The CDR3 reads CASSLGHSYGYTF. CDR3 DNA sequence: TGTGCCAGCAGCTTGGGGCACAGCTATGGCTACACCTTC.